This passage covers 5 T cell receptor beta chains from one sample sequenced in a study of somatic mutations in cytotoxic T cells in rheumatoid arthritis. Only in-frame clones appear in the TCRdb table, and some are missing; sequencing was by immunoSEQ multiplex PCR. The sample lists more than 9,500 clones, roughly four fifths occurring once. The sequencing sample was made of CD8+ T cells sorted from blood. These receptors were taken from a woman aged 60-70 years in good health.

The rearrangement links TRBV6-6 to TRBJ2-1; 9 nucleotides agree with TRBD1. CDR1 and CDR2 from the germline V gene are MNHNY and SVGAGI (reference sequence). After removal of 0 bases from V and 5 bases from J, the junction contained 5 bases not matched to a gene. The CDR3 extends over 16 amino acids. CDR3 nucleotide sequence: TGTGCCAGCAGTTACTCGACCGGGACAGGGAACAATGAGCAGTTCTTC. Translated: CASSYSTGTGNNEQFF.

CDR3 amino acids: CASSPGQSTEAFF. The CDR3 DNA sequence: TGTGCCAGCAGCCCAGGACAGTCGACTGAAGCTTTCTTT. The J gene is TRBJ1-1, the V gene TRBV9, with D possibly matching TRBD1 (6 bases). Germline V gene data show CDR1 as SGDLS and CDR2 as YYNGEE. The CDR3 is made up of 13 amino acids. V gave up 4 bases and J gave up 5 bases, with 12 bases separating them.

This clone has a single count. The chain uses TRBV9 and TRBJ2-1; 9 bases line up with TRBD1. The CDR3 runs to 15 residues. The trim removed 4 bases at V and 6 bases at J, leaving 8 bases unmatched. Germline V gives CDR1 SGDLS, CDR2 YYNGEE. Here the CDR3 reads CASSLTGTGFNEQFF. The CDR3 nucleotides read TGTGCCAGCAGCTTGACCGGGACAGGGTTCAATGAGCAGTTCTTC.

The gene calls are TRBV7-6 and TRBJ2-7; TRBD1 might be the D (5 bases). Germline values: CDR1 SGHVS, CDR2 FNYEAQ. Trimming took 5 bases from V and 3 from J, leaving 8 bases between them. The CDR3 loop spans 12 amino acids. The CDR3 region is CASSKDNYEQYF. The DNA of the CDR3 is TGTGCCAGCAGCAAGGACAACTACGAGCAGTACTTC.

The sample holds one count of this clone. This chain links TRBV9 with TRBJ1-6; D unresolved. Germline V gene lookup returns CDR1 SGDLS and CDR2 YYNGEE. Trimming removed 0 bases at V and 6 bases at J, with 10 bases between. The CDR3 is made up of 15 amino acids. CDR3 protein: CASSVAEGGNSPLHF. The CDR3 DNA reads TGTGCCAGCAGCGTAGCAGAGGGTGGTAATTCACCCCTCCACTTT.